This passage covers 17 T cell receptor beta chains from one sample sequenced in a study of T cell clonotyping in hematopoietic cell transplantation. The protocol was immunoSEQ multiplex PCR, while the TCRdb copy is restricted to in-frame clones and leaves out a portion. The data hold roughly 9,800 clones, with around 87% observed a single time. Time point indicated: recipient sample about 28 days before transplant, after cytoreduction. Sequences were derived from peripheral blood mononuclear cells, sampled before stem cell transplant. All receptors come from a woman aged 45-65 years with chronic myeloid leukemia. Some clones in this sample may be carry-over from other donors' samples.

This sequence joins TRBV4-1 and TRBJ1-1; D is unresolved. CDR1 and CDR2 (germline): MGHRA, YSYEKL. This CDR3 is 14 amino acids long. The V end lost 1 base, the J end lost 0 bases, and 6 bases lay between the germline ends. This CDR3 is CASSQVTLNTEAFF. Written as DNA, the CDR3 is TGCGCCAGCAGCCAAGTAACATTGAACACTGAAGCTTTCTTT.

This rearrangement joins TRBV28 to TRBJ1-3; 8 bases match TRBD1. Germline V gene lookup returns CDR1 MDHEN and CDR2 SYDVKM. The CDR3 loop spans 14 amino acids. J lost 2 bases, V lost 4 bases, and 1 base had no gene match. The DNA for the CDR3 is TGTGCCAGCAGTTCACAGGGGGCTGGAAACACCATATATTTT. Protein sequence: CASSSQGAGNTIYF.

This clone showed up just once. The rearrangement joins TRBV11-2 to TRBJ2-7, with D maybe TRBD1 (7 bases). The CDR3 extends over 15 amino acids. Per the germline V gene, CDR1 is SGHAT and CDR2 is FQNNGV. The V end was cut by 5 bases, the J end by 7 bases, with 21 bases between. CDR3 coding DNA: TGTGCCAGCAGCCCCCGGGGCAGGGGGAGGCGGGAGCAGTACTTC. It yields the protein CASSPRGRGRREQYF.

The chain carries TRBV7-8 and TRBJ2-3; 9 bases are a match to TRBD2. The CDR3 has 16 residues. The V and J ends lost 5 bases and 0 bases, in that order; junction bases with no gene match: 6. Germline CDR1 reads SGHVS; CDR2 reads FQNEAQ. For the CDR3, the DNA is TGTGCCAGCAGCCAAACTAGCGGGTGGAGCACAGATACGCAGTATTTT. Its protein is CASSQTSGWSTDTQYF. Full variable domain (outside the CDR3, taken from reference TRBV7-8 and TRBJ2-3): GAGVSQSPRYKVAKRGQDVALRCDPISGHVSLFWYQQALGQGPEFLTYFQNEAQLDKSGLPSDRFFAERPEGSVSTLKIQRTQQEDSAVYLCASSQTSGWSTDTQYFGPGTRLTVL.

J is TRBJ2-5 and V is TRBV28; maybe TRBD1 (6 bases). Trimming removed 2 bases at V and 2 bases at J, with 12 bases between. This CDR3 has 15 residues. Germline-derived CDR1 and CDR2 are MDHEN and SYDVKM. The CDR3, as DNA: TGTGCCAGCAGTTTACACCAGACAGGTCAAGAGACCCAGTACTTC. As protein: CASSLHQTGQETQYF.

V and J are TRBV4-1 and TRBJ1-1, with D unclear. V gave up 6 bases and J gave up 1 base, with 12 bases separating them. The CDR3 is 14 amino acids. Germline V gene sequence: CDR1 MGHRA, CDR2 YSYEKL. The CDR3 loop reads CASRSYGTNTEAFF. CDR3 in DNA: TGCGCCAGCAGGTCCTATGGCACGAACACTGAAGCTTTCTTT.

The chain recombines TRBV7-2 with TRBJ2-5; 8 positions agree with TRBD2. The CDR3 runs 15 residues. CDR1 SGHTA and CDR2 FQGNSA come from the germline V gene. V shed 2 bases and J 1 base; nucleotides not matched to a gene: 3. CDR3 amino acids: CASSLFSGVQETQYF. The DNA of the CDR3 is TGTGCCAGCAGCTTATTTAGCGGGGTCCAAGAGACCCAGTACTTC.

V is TRBV4-2 and J is TRBJ2-5, with D possibly being TRBD1 (6 bases). This CDR3 contains 14 residues. CDR1 LGHNA and CDR2 YNFKEQ come from the germline V gene. Trimming shortened V by 0 bases and J by 5 bases, and 10 bases separated the two germline ends. The DNA for the CDR3 is TGTGCCAGCAGCCAAGAGCCAGGGGCGGAGACCCAGTACTTC. As protein: CASSQEPGAETQYF.

The gene calls are TRBV7-8 and TRBJ2-2; D remains unclear. The length of the CDR3 is 14 residues. V gave up 5 bases and J gave up 4 bases, with 11 bases separating them. Germline V lookup: CDR1 SGHVS, CDR2 FQNEAQ. CDR3 bases: TGTGCCAGCAGCCCAACGTCGAGCACCGGGGAGCTGTTTTTT. It encodes CASSPTSSTGELFF. The full variable domain, its missing parts supplied by reference TRBV7-8 and TRBJ2-2, is GAGVSQSPRYKVAKRGQDVALRCDPISGHVSLFWYQQALGQGPEFLTYFQNEAQLDKSGLPSDRFFAERPEGSVSTLKIQRTQQEDSAVYLCASSPTSSTGELFFGEGSRLTVL.

The chain carries TRBV14 and TRBJ2-5; maybe TRBD2 (5 bases). V lost 5 bases to trimming and J lost 3 bases, with 10 bases between them. Per the germline V gene, CDR1 is SGHDN and CDR2 is FVKESK. This CDR3 contains 13 residues. The CDR3 coding sequence is TGTGCCAGCAGCGTCAGGACTGAAGAGACCCAGTACTTC. It specifies CASSVRTEETQYF.

By share, this clone ranks as hyperexpanded. This chain uses TRBV29-1 with TRBJ2-5, with 9 bases identical to TRBD1. Germline V gene sequence: CDR1 SQVTM, CDR2 ANQGSEA. This CDR3 contains 15 residues. J gave up 5 bases and V 0 bases, and 7 bases lay outside the gene matches. The DNA for the CDR3 is TGCAGCGTTGAAGAGGACAGGGGTCGATCGGAGACCCAGTACTTC. Its translation: CSVEEDRGRSETQYF.

The CDR3: CASSWTSGSYEQYF. The CDR3 DNA is TGCGCCAGCAGCTGGACTAGCGGGAGTTACGAGCAGTACTTC. The chain couples TRBV4-1 to TRBJ2-7, with 13 bases matching TRBD2. Per germline, CDR1 MGHRA and CDR2 YSYEKL. V was pared by 5 bases and J by 4 bases, with 2 bases of the junction left unmatched. The CDR3 extends over 14 amino acids.

This chain links TRBV2 with TRBJ1-1; no reliable D call. The V gene's germline CDR1 is SNHLY and CDR2 FYNNEI. The CDR3 is 13 amino acids. Trimming removed 1 base at V and 8 bases at J, with 11 bases between. The DNA for the CDR3 is TGTGCCAGCAGTGAAGGTCAGAGGGCCGAAGCTTTCTTT. Protein sequence: CASSEGQRAEAFF.

The gene calls are TRBV4-3 and TRBJ1-4, with 11 bases that match TRBD1. J was trimmed by 8 bases and V by 6 bases; bases with no gene match: 5. Germline CDR1 reads LGHNA; CDR2 reads YSLEER. CDR3 length: 14 amino acids. As DNA, the CDR3 is TGCGCCAGCAGTACCGGGACAGGGGGGGAAAAACTGTTTTTT. It is translated as CASSTGTGGEKLFF.

The rearrangement links TRBV28 to TRBJ2-2; D not resolved. The CDR3 spans 12 residues. Deletions cut 5 bases from V and 5 bases from J, with 6 bases between. Per germline, CDR1 MDHEN and CDR2 SYDVKM. For the CDR3, the DNA is TGTGCCAGCAGTGAAAATACCGGGGAGCTGTTTTTT. This codes for CASSENTGELFF.

This clone was counted only a few times. The chain carries TRBV6-5 and TRBJ1-5; the D is unclear. This CDR3 region has 13 residues. Germline CDR1 MNHEY, CDR2 SVGAGI. V was pared by 6 bases and J by 5 bases, with 11 bases between. The CDR3 nucleotides read TGTGCCAGCAGATCCGGGCGTGATCAGCCCCAGCATTTT. Amino acids: CASRSGRDQPQHF.

The CDR3 spells CASSLRLSGANVLTF. The CDR3 DNA reads TGTGCCAGCAGCTTAAGGCTATCTGGGGCCAACGTCCTGACTTTC. This chain links TRBV7-8 with TRBJ2-6; no reliable D call. Germline-derived CDR1 and CDR2 are SGHVS and FQNEAQ. V lost 2 bases and J 1 base, leaving 6 bases between the germline ends. The CDR3 sequence is 15 residues long. Full variable domain (remainder filled in from reference TRBV7-8 and TRBJ2-6): GAGVSQSPRYKVAKRGQDVALRCDPISGHVSLFWYQQALGQGPEFLTYFQNEAQLDKSGLPSDRFFAERPEGSVSTLKIQRTQQEDSAVYLCASSLRLSGANVLTFGAGSRLTVL.